These 4 T cell receptor beta chains were sequenced from one sample in a study of T cell repertoires in cytomegalovirus infection. TCRdb independently ran MiXCR on the reads; one entry per CDR3 protein. Counted here are hundreds of thousands of distinct CDR3 sequences, 20% to 30% occurring once; the ten biggest clones make up 7% to 9%. The sequencing input was CD8+ T cells from PBMCs. These receptors came from a human donor in good health (CMV status not recorded). Some clones in this sample may be carry-over from other donors' samples.

This clonotype was detected ten times or more. V is TRBV7-9 and J is TRBJ2-3; D is unresolved. The CDR3 has 12 residues. Germline-derived CDR1 and CDR2 are SEHNR and FQNEAQ (reference sequence). The germline V and J ends were trimmed by 5 bases and 6 bases, with 9 bases remaining between them. The CDR3 bases are TGTGCCAGCAGCGCCCATCCGGATACGCAGTATTTT. It codes for CASSAHPDTQYF.

The chain recombines TRBV2 with TRBJ2-7; 7 bases agree with TRBD2. This CDR3 region has 13 residues. The V and J ends lost 6 bases and 0 bases, in that order; junction bases with no gene match: 2. Per the germline V gene, CDR1 is SNHLY and CDR2 is FYNNEI. In DNA form, the CDR3 reads TGTGCCAGCAGCGGGACTACCTCCTACGAGCAGTACTTC. Its protein product is CASSGTTSYEQYF.

This chain connects TRBV20-1 to TRBJ1-1; D is uncertain. Trimming stripped 5 bases from V and 8 bases from J, with 15 bases between. The germline gives CDR1 DFQATT, CDR2 SNEGSKA (reference sequence). This CDR3 comprises 12 residues. DNA of the CDR3: TGCAGTGCTCGCTGGGAGCGTCCGGAAGCTTTCTTT. It translates to CSARWERPEAFF.

Worth noting for this clonotype: This CDR3 fails to terminate in the conserved phenylalanine or tryptophan, so it likely reflects a read error. This chain links TRBV7-2 with TRBJ2-1; D may be TRBD1 (7 bases). V lost 4 bases to trimming and J lost 4 bases, with 17 bases between them. CDR3 length: 16 amino acids. The germline CDR1 and CDR2 sequences are SGHTA and FQGNSA. The CDR3, as DNA: TGTGCCAGCAGCTCCATGGAGGGGGCAGCGTACAATGAGCAGTTCTCC. Translation: CASSSMEGAAYNEQFS.